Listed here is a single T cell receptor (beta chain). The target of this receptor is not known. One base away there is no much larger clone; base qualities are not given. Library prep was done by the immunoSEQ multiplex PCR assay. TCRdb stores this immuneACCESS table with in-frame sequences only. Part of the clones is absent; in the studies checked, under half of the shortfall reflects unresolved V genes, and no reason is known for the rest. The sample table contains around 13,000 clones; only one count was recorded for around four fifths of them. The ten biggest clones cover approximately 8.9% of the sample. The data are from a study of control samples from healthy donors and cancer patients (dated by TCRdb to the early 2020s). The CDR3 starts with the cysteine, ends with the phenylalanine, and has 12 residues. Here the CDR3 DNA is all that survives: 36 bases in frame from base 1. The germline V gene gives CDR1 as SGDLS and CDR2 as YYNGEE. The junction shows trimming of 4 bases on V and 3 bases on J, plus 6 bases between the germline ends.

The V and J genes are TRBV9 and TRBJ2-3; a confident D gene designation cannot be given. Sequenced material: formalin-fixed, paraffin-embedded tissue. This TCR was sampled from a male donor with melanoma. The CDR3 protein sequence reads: CASSSQTDTQYF. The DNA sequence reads TGTGCCAGCAGCTCCCAGACAGATACGCAGTATTTT.